The source of this TCR beta chain is a study of cytotoxic CD8 clonotypes in ibrutinib-treated CLL. Whole-study context: A median approximately 12 months of treatment, range 6 to 36, preceded the collection of response samples.

Study results and caveats: Public clonotypes (which were uncommon) either contracted or remained stable on treatment. Clonality (at baseline) was higher than in age-matched healthy donors and tracked circulating CD8+ T-cell counts. Clonality rose at ibrutinib response, held steady in sustained remission, and fell toward baseline at progression.

Data came from immunoSEQ multiplex PCR; TCRdb stores just in-frame clones and leaves some out. This sample yields some 76,000 clones, of which approximately 87% are seen a single time; more than 35% belongs to the top ten. Between the trimmed V and J ends, which lost 3 bases and 0 bases, there was a span of 11 bases. The CDR3 consists of 15 residues. The germline V gene has CDR1 SQVTM and CDR2 ANQGSEA. This clone showed up just once. Its antigen is as yet unknown. Source: PBMCs, taken after 24 months of ibrutinib treatment. This sequence joins TRBV29-1 and TRBJ2-2; possibly TRBD2 for D (5 bases). This sequence was found in a human donor with chronic lymphocytic leukemia. CDR3 protein: CSVDPGGANTGELFF. The DNA for the CDR3 is TGCAGCGTTGACCCCGGAGGCGCGAACACCGGGGAGCTGTTTTTT.